The 3 T cell receptor beta chains below were found in one sample sequenced in a study of blood T cell repertoires in COVID-19. The repertoire was sequenced with immunoSEQ multiplex PCR; TCRdb's copy has only in-frame clones and lacks some. This table has about 110,000 clones, 88% appearing once. The sample consisted of peripheral blood. The receptors stem from a human donor in a cohort sampled during active COVID-19.

V gene TRBV5-1 combines with J gene TRBJ1-2, with a weak D call TRBD1 (5 bases). The CDR3 has 14 residues. The V end was cut by 2 bases, the J end by 7 bases, with 15 bases between. The V gene's germline CDR1 is SGHRS and CDR2 YFSETQ. This chain's CDR3 is CASSFQGGDPGYTF. The CDR3 DNA reads TGCGCCAGCAGCTTCCAGGGCGGAGATCCTGGCTACACCTTC.

This chain uses TRBV9 with TRBJ2-5, with 7 bases lining up with TRBD1. V lost 0 bases to trimming and J lost 5 bases; unmatched junction nucleotides: 10. From germline, CDR1 is SGDLS and CDR2 YYNGEE. The CDR3 contains 16 residues. CDR3 coding DNA: TGTGCCAGCAGCGTAGGGGACCGACAGGGCGGGGAGACCCAGTACTTC. This codes for CASSVGDRQGGETQYF.

The rearrangement joins TRBV11-2 to TRBJ2-7; TRBD2 agrees at 15 bases. The V gene end was trimmed by 5 bases and the J gene end by 3 bases; junction bases not matched to a gene: 2. This CDR3 is 15 amino acids long. In germline, CDR1 is SGHAT, CDR2 FQNNGV. CDR3 amino acids: CASSRTSGRVYEQYF. In nucleotides, the CDR3 is TGTGCCAGCAGCCGGACTAGCGGGAGGGTCTACGAGCAGTACTTC.